This T cell receptor beta chain derives from a study of cytomegalovirus exposure and HLA in healthy donors. Broader study findings: In vitro, a few CMV-associated chains proved specific for CMV antigens. Presence/absence results assume similar sequencing depth per donor, which may not hold.

A note on this clone: Its antigen is unknown.

The CDR3 has 14 amino acids. The V segment lost 6 bases and the J segment 5 bases; nucleotides outside the gene matches: 7. Germline V lookup: CDR1 ENHRY, CDR2 SYGVKD. The PCR made use of 60 Vbeta and 13 Jbeta primers. Sequenced by immunoSEQ multiplex PCR; TCRdb stores in-frame clones only, minus some. The data show almost 200,000 clones, about 80% seen once. Sequenced input: PBMCs. The TCR comes from a woman aged 25 to 39 in good health and CMV-seropositive. The chain is built from TRBV10-3 and TRBJ2-7, with 10 bases identical to TRBD1. The CDR3 region has the DNA TGTGCCATCAGCGACAGGGACAGGGGAGACGAGCAGTACTTC. As protein: CAISDRDRGDEQYF.